This entry describes one TCR beta chain. Participants reported their clinical history, and cohort assignment relied on those reports. The data originate from a study of blood T cell repertoires in COVID-19. Per the original data handling: The authors estimated nucleated cell counts from reference gene primer amplification. Profiling relied on immunoSEQ multiplex PCR, and the TCRdb table lists in-frame clones only, not all of them. For V, J and clone size, that table is used; D and trimming come from the DNA. The table records approximately 360,000 clones, 88% of them present only once. CDR3 length: 14 amino acids.

The TCR was taken from a woman between 25 and 40 years old with acute COVID-19. Input material: PBMCs or T cells enriched from blood (not recorded which). The gene calls are TRBV21-1 and TRBJ2-7; TRBD1, the D gene given by the table, was not confirmed from the DNA. TRBV21-1 is classified as a pseudogene. DNA for the CDR3: TGTGCCAGCAGCCATTGGGACAGGGTAGGCGAGCAGTACTTC. Its translation: CASSHWDRVGEQYF.